The 6 T cell receptor beta chains reported below all come from one sample, sequenced in a study of T cell responses to AZD1222 COVID-19 vaccine. Repertoires were generated with immunoSEQ multiplex PCR, while TCRdb's copy carries only in-frame clones and drops some. The profile covers about 96,000 clones, with under 90% appearing a single time and approximately 30% taken by the ten largest. Here the sequenced sample was peripheral blood, taken on day 0 of AZD1222 vaccination. The receptor set was obtained from an adult in good health.

V is TRBV9 and J is TRBJ2-7; 8 bases agree with TRBD2. This CDR3 spans 13 amino acids. V was clipped by 0 bases and J by 5 bases; unmatched bases: 1. Per germline, CDR1 SGDLS and CDR2 YYNGEE. DNA of the CDR3: TGTGCCAGCAGCGTAGCGGGAGGGGACGAGCAGTACTTC. It translates to CASSVAGGDEQYF.

DNA for the CDR3: TGTGCCAGTAGTATCGGCGGGGCCCCCTCCGAGCTTAGTGGGGAGCTGTTTTTT. It is translated as CASSIGGAPSELSGELFF. The V call is TRBV19, the J call TRBJ2-2; weak D call: TRBD2 (6 bases). Germline V gene sequence: CDR1 LNHDA, CDR2 SQIVND (reference sequence). This CDR3 contains 18 residues. Trimming shortened V by 3 bases and J by 8 bases, and 25 bases separated the two germline ends.

For the CDR3, the DNA is TGTGCCATCAGTGAGGGGACGGGAGACACTGAAGCTTTCTTT. This translates into CAISEGTGDTEAFF. This chain uses TRBV10-3 with TRBJ1-1; D might be TRBD1 (5 bases). The CDR3 contains 14 residues. Germline V gives CDR1 ENHRY, CDR2 SYGVKD. Trimming left V 2 bases short and J 3 bases short, with 10 bases between.

The chain couples TRBV5-1 to TRBJ1-2; D may be TRBD1 (6 bases). Per germline, CDR1 SGHRS and CDR2 YFSETQ. CDR3 size: 14 residues. V shed 4 bases and J shed 6 bases, with 16 bases lying between them. CDR3 bases: TGCGCCAGCAGCCTCGACCAGGGGCTGAATGGCTACACCTTC. It is translated as CASSLDQGLNGYTF.

The J gene is TRBJ2-2, the V gene TRBV4-1; D remains ambiguous. V dropped 3 bases and J dropped 5 bases, with 10 bases sitting between them. CDR3 size: 14 residues. CDR1 and CDR2 (germline): MGHRA, YSYEKL. This CDR3 reads CASSQLGKTGELFF. DNA for the CDR3: TGCGCCAGCAGCCAGTTAGGGAAAACCGGGGAGCTGTTTTTT.

This sequence joins TRBV19 and TRBJ1-1, with 7 bases that match TRBD1. V lost 3 bases to trimming and J lost 9 bases; unmatched junction nucleotides: 10. The CDR3 has 14 residues. In germline, CDR1 is LNHDA, CDR2 SQIVND (reference sequence). Here the CDR3 DNA reads TGTGCCAGTAGTATTCCTCAGGGGGAACAAAAAGCTTTCTTT. Encoded protein: CASSIPQGEQKAFF.